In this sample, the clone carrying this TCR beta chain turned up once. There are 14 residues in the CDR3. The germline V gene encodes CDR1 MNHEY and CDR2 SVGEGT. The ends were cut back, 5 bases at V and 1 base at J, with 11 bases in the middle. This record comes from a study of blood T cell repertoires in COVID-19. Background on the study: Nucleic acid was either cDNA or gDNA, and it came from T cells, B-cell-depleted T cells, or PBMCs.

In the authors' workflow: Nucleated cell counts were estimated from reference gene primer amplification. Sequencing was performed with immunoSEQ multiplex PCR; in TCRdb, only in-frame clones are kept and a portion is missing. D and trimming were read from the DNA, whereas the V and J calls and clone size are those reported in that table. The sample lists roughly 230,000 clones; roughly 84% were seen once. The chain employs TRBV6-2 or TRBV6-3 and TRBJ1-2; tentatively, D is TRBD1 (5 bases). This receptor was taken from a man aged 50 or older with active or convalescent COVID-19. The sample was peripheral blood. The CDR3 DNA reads TGTGCCAGCAGTCGCTCGGGGGGTAACTATGGCTACACCTTC. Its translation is CASSRSGGNYGYTF.